The 31 T cell receptor beta chains below were found in one sample sequenced in a study of shared clonotypes between healthy human individuals. The data were produced by immunoSEQ multiplex PCR, yet TCRdb's version contains in-frame clones alone and is incomplete. The sample lists about 2.3 million clones; approximately 95% were seen once. Sequenced material: naive CD4+ T cells from PBMCs. Subset described: CD45RA+ positively selected. These receptor sequences come from a man aged 18 to 30 in good health. Some clones in this sample may be carry-over from other donors' samples.

Points on this clone: The same CDR3 is also encoded by other DNA sequences in this sample. This rearrangement joins TRBV14 to TRBJ2-5; the D is unclear. V gave up 3 bases and J gave up 4 bases, with 3 bases separating them. CDR3 length equals 11 residues. The germline CDR1 and CDR2 sequences are SGHDN and FVKESK. The CDR3 sequence: CASSQVETQYF. In nucleotides, the CDR3 is TGTGCCAGCAGCCAGGTAGAGACCCAGTACTTC.

In the case of this clone: The sample carries other DNA sequences with the same CDR3. The chain is built from TRBV5-1 and TRBJ2-3, with 13 nucleotides matching TRBD2. Germline lookup yields CDR1 SGHRS and CDR2 YFSETQ. V shed 4 bases, J shed 3 bases, and the junction held 5 bases outside the gene matches. The CDR3 length is 16 residues. DNA for the CDR3: TGCGCCAGCAGCCTAGGACTAGCGGGAGAAACAGATACGCAGTATTTT. Protein sequence: CASSLGLAGETDTQYF.

This clone was seen once. The chain carries TRBV10-1 and TRBJ2-1; perhaps TRBD2 as D (6 bases). Germline V gene sequence: CDR1 WNHNN, CDR2 SYGVQD (reference sequence). The length of the CDR3 is 12 residues. V dropped 5 bases and J dropped 12 bases, with 14 bases sitting between them. The chain's CDR3 is CASSHYGGGQFF. CDR3 DNA sequence: TGCGCCAGCAGTCACTACGGGGGAGGGCAGTTCTTC.

A note on this clone: The same CDR3 can be traced to other DNA sequences in this sample. The V call is TRBV28, the J call TRBJ2-7; 9 bases agree with TRBD2. This CDR3 is 14 amino acids long. The J segment lost 1 base and the V segment lost 6 bases, leaving 4 bases of the junction unmatched. Germline V gene sequence: CDR1 MDHEN, CDR2 SYDVKM. The CDR3: CASSLTSGSYEQYF. DNA of the CDR3: TGTGCCAGCAGCCTGACTAGCGGATCCTACGAGCAGTACTTC.

The chain links TRBV2 to TRBJ2-1; 8 nucleotides match TRBD1. CDR1 is SNHLY, CDR2 FYNNEI, per germline. J lost 7 bases, V lost 1 base, and 3 bases had no gene match. The CDR3 consists of 14 residues. CDR3 in DNA: TGTGCCAGCAGTGAAGGCAGGGGGCGGAATGAGCAGTTCTTC. The encoded protein is CASSEGRGRNEQFF.

The CDR3 nucleotides are TGTGCCAGCAGCTTAGCGCTCCTATTGGGGTTCCGCCGAGAGACCCAGTACTTC. This sequence encodes CASSLALLLGFRRETQYF. This chain joins TRBV7-8 and TRBJ2-5, with unresolved D. The CDR3 has 18 residues. The V gene's germline CDR1 is SGHVS and CDR2 FQNEAQ. V was shortened by 0 bases and J by 4 bases, with 21 bases between the two germline ends.

The chain recombines TRBV7-2 with TRBJ2-3; tentative D call: TRBD2 (5 bases). V lost 4 bases and J 6 bases, leaving 17 bases between the germline ends. Germline CDR1 reads SGHTA; CDR2 reads FQGNSA. This CDR3 contains 15 residues. CDR3: CASSSRGLRSDTQYF. CDR3 coding DNA: TGTGCCAGCAGCTCGCGAGGGTTGAGGTCCGATACGCAGTATTTT.

This chain joins TRBV28 and TRBJ1-4; D uncertain. Germline values: CDR1 MDHEN, CDR2 SYDVKM. The CDR3 consists of 15 residues. Trimming stripped 5 bases from V and 0 bases from J, with 10 bases between. This chain's CDR3 is CASSPVSPTNEKLFF. The CDR3 nucleotides are TGTGCCAGCAGTCCCGTGAGCCCAACTAATGAAAAACTGTTTTTT.

The chain carries TRBV19 and TRBJ1-5; no firm D call. In germline, CDR1 is LNHDA, CDR2 SQIVND (reference sequence). With 1 base removed from V and 7 bases from J, the gap between germline ends came to 11 bases. There are 14 residues in the CDR3. The CDR3 nucleotides read TGTGCCAGTAGTATAGTTGCGGGTGAGCAGCCCCAGCATTTT. Residues: CASSIVAGEQPQHF.

The chain joins TRBV7-9 to TRBJ2-1, with 10 bases matching TRBD2. The CDR3 is made up of 16 amino acids. Unmatched junction bases numbered 5, after V lost 6 bases and J lost 0 bases. Germline lookup yields CDR1 SEHNR and CDR2 FQNEAQ (reference sequence). The CDR3: CASRSGLADSYNEQFF. CDR3 DNA: TGTGCCAGCAGAAGCGGACTAGCGGACTCCTACAATGAGCAGTTCTTC.

The chain recombines TRBV5-4 with TRBJ2-1; TRBD1 aligns across 7 bases. The length of the CDR3 is 18 residues. CDR1 SGHNT and CDR2 YYREEE come from the germline V gene (reference sequence). The junction had 13 bases not matched to a gene; V was cut back by 4 bases and J by 0 bases. The CDR3 protein is CASSPTGVIAYSYNEQFF. CDR3 nucleotides: TGTGCCAGCAGCCCAACAGGGGTAATTGCCTACTCCTACAATGAGCAGTTCTTC. The full variable domain, rest sourced from reference TRBV5-4 and TRBJ2-1, is ETGVTQSPTHLIKTRGQQVTLRCSSQSGHNTVSWYQQALGQGPQFIFQYYREEENGRGNFPPRFSGLQFPNYSSELNVNALELDDSALYLCASSPTGVIAYSYNEQFFGPGTRLTVL.

The chain carries TRBV30 and TRBJ1-1; 9 bases align to TRBD1. The ends lost 6 bases at V and 3 bases at J; junction bases unmatched: 5. The CDR3 extends over 13 amino acids. The germline V gene has CDR1 GTSNPN and CDR2 SVGIG (reference sequence). The CDR3 sequence is CACNRGQDTEAFF. The CDR3 DNA sequence: TGTGCCTGTAACAGGGGGCAGGACACTGAAGCTTTCTTT.

The chain is built from TRBV4-1 and TRBJ1-5; a possible D gene is TRBD1 (5 bases). The CDR3 consists of 16 residues. V was trimmed by 4 bases and J by 3 bases, leaving 16 bases between them. The germline CDR1 and CDR2 sequences are MGHRA and YSYEKL. The CDR3 DNA follows: TGCGCCAGCAGCCTCGGAGGGCAGGGTCCCAATCAGCCCCAGCATTTT. This encodes CASSLGGQGPNQPQHF.

The CDR3 bases are TGCAGCGTCGGGGACGGCACAGATACGCAGTATTTT. It encodes CSVGDGTDTQYF. The chain carries TRBV29-1 and TRBJ2-3; D assignment may be TRBD1 or TRBD2 (5 bases each). The CDR3 consists of 12 residues. The germline V gene has CDR1 SQVTM and CDR2 ANQGSEA. The V end was cut by 6 bases, the J end by 1 base, with 8 bases between.

This CDR3 reads CASSLDGYYNEQFF. CDR3 nucleotides: TGTGCCAGCAGCTTAGATGGGTATTACAATGAGCAGTTCTTC. The chain carries TRBV7-7 and TRBJ2-1; D unresolved. Germline loops: CDR1 SSHAT, CDR2 FNYEAQ (reference sequence). Trimming left V 1 base short and J 4 bases short, with 8 bases between. This CDR3 has 14 amino acids.

The chain employs TRBV11-2 and TRBJ2-1; 9 nucleotides align to TRBD2. Looked up from germline, CDR1 is SGHAT and CDR2 is FQNNGV. The CDR3 consists of 16 residues. The ends lost 3 bases at V and 7 bases at J; junction bases unmatched: 10. CDR3 region: CASSFGAGGPGNEQFF. CDR3 sequence (DNA): TGTGCCAGCAGCTTTGGCGCGGGAGGGCCAGGAAATGAGCAGTTCTTC.

The chain is built from TRBV4-1 and TRBJ2-1, with 7 positions matching TRBD1. The CDR3 length is 18 residues. The V and J ends lost 4 bases and 9 bases, in that order; junction bases with no gene match: 21. The V gene's germline CDR1 is MGHRA and CDR2 YSYEKL. The CDR3 loop reads CASSRRDAWLQGTGEQFF. In DNA, the CDR3 is TGCGCCAGCAGCCGCCGAGATGCGTGGTTACAGGGGACGGGTGAGCAGTTCTTC.

V is TRBV2 and J is TRBJ2-7; 8 bases are a match to TRBD1. From germline, CDR1 is SNHLY and CDR2 FYNNEI. This CDR3 has 15 amino acids. The V gene end was trimmed by 9 bases and the J gene end by 4 bases; junction bases not matched to a gene: 14. CDR3 residues: CASQGIRGLGYEQYF. In nucleotides, the CDR3 is TGTGCCAGTCAAGGTATCAGGGGGCTCGGGTACGAGCAGTACTTC.

The count of this clone is one. The chain recombines TRBV2 with TRBJ2-7; D perhaps matches TRBD2 (5 bases). The CDR3 length is 14 residues. Germline CDR1 is SNHLY and CDR2 is FYNNEI. Trimming took 8 bases from V and 7 from J, leaving 21 bases between them. The CDR3 reads CASQFDPTRREQYF. The DNA of the CDR3 is TGTGCCAGCCAATTTGACCCAACGAGGAGGGAGCAGTACTTC.

In nucleotides, the CDR3 is TGTGCCAGCAGTGATGGCTTCACGTGGGGCTACACCTTC. This translates into CASSDGFTWGYTF. The chain joins TRBV2 to TRBJ1-2; D unresolved. Germline CDR1 SNHLY, CDR2 FYNNEI. Trimming removed 3 bases from V and 8 bases from J, with 13 bases in between. The CDR3 covers 13 residues.

The rearrangement uses TRBV6-6 and TRBJ2-3, with 8 bases fitting TRBD2. The V segment lost 7 bases and the J segment 7 bases; nucleotides outside the gene matches: 4. Germline V gene sequence: CDR1 MNHNY, CDR2 SVGAGI (reference sequence). This CDR3 is 12 amino acids long. CDR3 amino acids: CASTPGGNTQYF. The DNA for the CDR3 is TGTGCCAGCACCCCGGGGGGGAATACGCAGTATTTT.

The rearrangement joins TRBV11-2 to TRBJ1-1; the D gene is possibly TRBD1 (6 bases). Trimming took 1 base from V and 1 from J, leaving 13 bases between them. Germline CDR1 SGHAT, CDR2 FQNNGV. This CDR3 contains 16 residues. The CDR3 coding sequence is TGTGCCAGCAGCTTAGGGACCCAGGGGCGGAACACTGAAGCTTTCTTT. As protein: CASSLGTQGRNTEAFF.

The chain uses TRBV18 and TRBJ1-5; D not resolved. Germline values: CDR1 KGHSH, CDR2 LQKENI. CDR3 length: 14 amino acids. V lost 3 bases to trimming and J lost 3 bases, with 9 bases between them. CDR3 coding DNA: TGTGCCAGCTCACCGAACGGGGACAATCAGCCCCAGCATTTT. This translates into CASSPNGDNQPQHF.

The chain is built from TRBV28 and TRBJ2-1; 7 positions agree with TRBD2. Germline assignment: CDR1 MDHEN and CDR2 SYDVKM. The CDR3 extends over 16 amino acids. The trim removed 5 bases at V and 7 bases at J, leaving 14 bases unmatched. Here the CDR3 DNA reads TGTGCCAGCAGTCTTTATTTGGGAGGGGTCGGGAATGAGCAGTTCTTC. Its translation: CASSLYLGGVGNEQFF.

The J gene is TRBJ1-2, the V gene TRBV7-9; 7 positions match TRBD1. The V gene's germline CDR1 is SEHNR and CDR2 FQNEAQ (reference sequence). This CDR3 is 13 amino acids long. With 5 bases clipped from V and 4 bases from J, the junction kept 4 bases outside the gene matches. The CDR3 bases are TGTGCCAGCAGCAAGGACAGGATCTATGGCTACACCTTC. Residues: CASSKDRIYGYTF.

The chain links TRBV6-5 to TRBJ1-1; TRBD1 matches 7 bases. The germline V gene has CDR1 MNHEY and CDR2 SVGAGI. CDR3 length: 15 amino acids. The V gene end was trimmed by 4 bases and the J gene end by 1 base; junction bases not matched to a gene: 6. The CDR3 spells CASSSWTGGNTEAFF. CDR3 bases: TGTGCCAGCAGTTCGTGGACAGGCGGGAACACTGAAGCTTTCTTT.

The J gene is TRBJ1-2, the V gene TRBV6-5, with TRBD1 matching over 9 bases. Germline V gene lookup returns CDR1 MNHEY and CDR2 SVGAGI. Losses at the gene ends were 0 bases for V and 8 bases for J; bases not matched to a gene: 7. This CDR3 has 15 amino acids. DNA for the CDR3: TGTGCCAGCAGTTACTCGAGTCCTACAGGGGGCGGCTACACCTTC. Protein sequence: CASSYSSPTGGGYTF.

This sequence joins TRBV6-6 and TRBJ2-1; D perhaps matches TRBD2 (5 bases). The CDR3 is made up of 13 amino acids. CDR1 and CDR2 (germline): MNHNY, SVGAGI (reference sequence). V gave up 3 bases and J gave up 9 bases, with 12 bases separating them. Here the CDR3 DNA reads TGTGCCAGCAGTTATCTAGTAGGAGGTGAGCAGTTCTTC. It specifies CASSYLVGGEQFF.

The V call is TRBV6-5, the J call TRBJ1-2; 10 nucleotides match TRBD1. Germline CDR1 and CDR2: MNHEY and SVGAGI. The ends lost 8 bases at V and 7 bases at J; junction bases unmatched: 7. The CDR3 is made up of 13 amino acids. CDR3 nucleotides: TGTGCCAGCTCCCGGGACAGGGGACGTGGCTACACCTTC. Translation gives CASSRDRGRGYTF.

The rearrangement uses TRBV11-2 and TRBJ1-1; D is ambiguous. Looked up from germline, CDR1 is SGHAT and CDR2 is FQNNGV. V dropped 2 bases and J dropped 3 bases, with 13 bases sitting between them. The length of the CDR3 is 15 residues. The CDR3 loop is CASSLTTTVDTEAFF. The CDR3 bases are TGTGCCAGCAGCTTAACGACTACTGTGGACACTGAAGCTTTCTTT.

The chain has TRBV12-5 and TRBJ1-1; 8 bases match TRBD1. The germline gives CDR1 LGHNT, CDR2 FRNRAP. The CDR3 spans 13 residues. J lost 8 bases, V lost 6 bases, and 8 bases had no gene match. CDR3 DNA sequence: TGTGCTAGTGGGGGGAGGACAGGGCAAGAAGCTTTCTTT. This gives the protein CASGGRTGQEAFF.